These 4 T cell receptor beta chains were all obtained from the same sample, sequenced in a study of blood T cell repertoires in COVID-19. The table came from immunoSEQ multiplex PCR; TCRdb's copy has only in-frame clones and leaves some out. The data hold about 80,000 clones, with around 85% observed a single time. Sequencing was carried out using peripheral blood. These TCRs come from a man aged 25-45 years with acute or convalescent COVID-19.

V usage is TRBV4-3 and J usage is TRBJ2-7; 7 positions agree with TRBD2. CDR3 length: 15 residues. Trimming took 0 bases from V and 0 from J; bases not matched to a gene: 2. Germline loops: CDR1 LGHNA, CDR2 YSLEER. CDR3 residues: CASSQDRGSSYEQYF. As DNA, the CDR3 is TGCGCCAGCAGCCAAGATCGCGGGAGCTCCTACGAGCAGTACTTC.

Here the CDR3 reads CASSPTLLTTGTQYF. CDR3 nucleotides: TGTGCCAGCAGTCCTACCTTACTCACGACGGGAACCCAGTACTTC. This chain joins TRBV6-5 and TRBJ2-5; tentatively, D is TRBD2 (5 bases). Germline V CDR1 and CDR2: MNHEY, SVGAGI. The CDR3 runs to 15 residues. Trimming pared 5 bases from V and 8 bases from J, leaving 21 bases between.

The chain employs TRBV11-2 and TRBJ1-1; D might be TRBD1 (5 bases). Germline V gene sequence: CDR1 SGHAT, CDR2 FQNNGV. V lost 1 base and J lost 9, with 6 bases in between. CDR3 length: 11 residues. The CDR3 DNA sequence: TGTGCCAGCAGCTTAGGGGGCAAAGCTTTCTTT. Protein product: CASSLGGKAFF.

The chain carries TRBV5-1 and TRBJ2-1; D is possibly TRBD2 (6 bases). Germline V CDR1 and CDR2: SGHRS, YFSETQ. This CDR3 spans 14 amino acids. With 7 bases removed from V and 8 bases from J, the gap between germline ends came to 19 bases. The CDR3 is CASQPYGSSDEQFF. The CDR3 DNA reads as TGCGCCAGCCAGCCCTACGGGTCTAGCGATGAGCAGTTCTTC.